This entry lists 28 T cell receptor beta chains sequenced from one sample in a study of T cell changes during pregnancy in multiple sclerosis. Only in-frame clones appear in the TCRdb table, and some are missing; sequencing was by immunoSEQ multiplex PCR. Of 50,000 to 70,000 clones in the sample, around 90% were seen once. The specimen was CD8+ T cells from peripheral blood mononuclear cells, collected before pregnancy. All receptors come from a female donor with multiple sclerosis, enrolled in a pregnancy study.

This sequence joins TRBV15 and TRBJ1-1, with 7 nucleotides matching TRBD1. V lost 7 bases and J lost 8; bases outside the gene matches: 16. The CDR3 contains 15 residues. CDR1 LNHNV and CDR2 YYDKDF come from the germline V gene (reference sequence). CDR3 in DNA: TGTGCCACCATGAGACAGGGAAATTTAGGTTGGGAAGCTTTCTTT. It is translated as CATMRQGNLGWEAFF. Full variable domain (remainder filled in from reference TRBV15 and TRBJ1-1): DAMVIQNPRYQVTQFGKPVTLSCSQTLNHNVMYWYQQKSSQAPKLLFHYYDKDFNNEADTPDNFQSRRPNTSFCFLDIRSPGLGDTAMYLCATMRQGNLGWEAFFGQGTRLTVV.

This chain uses TRBV7-2 with TRBJ2-7; 7 positions agree with TRBD1. This CDR3 comprises 13 residues. In germline, CDR1 is SGHTA, CDR2 FQGNSA. V dropped 5 bases and J dropped 3; count of bases not matched to a gene: 4. For the CDR3, the DNA is TGTGCCAGCAGCCCGACAGGGAGCTACGAGCAGTACTTC. Protein product: CASSPTGSYEQYF.

This clone was detected once. The chain is built from TRBV25-1 and TRBJ2-3; perhaps TRBD1 as D (5 bases). Germline CDR1 and CDR2: MGHDK and SYGVNS. This CDR3 spans 16 amino acids. The ends were cut back, 0 bases at V and 4 bases at J, with 14 bases in the middle. The CDR3 here is CASSEYWARGADTQYF. CDR3 in DNA: TGTGCCAGCAGTGAATATTGGGCTAGGGGCGCAGATACGCAGTATTTT.

This clone was detected a few times. J is TRBJ1-1 and V is TRBV19; D not certain. Germline V CDR1 and CDR2: LNHDA, SQIVND (reference sequence). The CDR3 sequence is 12 residues long. V lost 5 bases to trimming and J lost 1 base, with 5 bases between them. The CDR3 DNA reads TGTGCCAGTAGTCAGGAGAACACTGAAGCTTTCTTT. This gives the protein CASSQENTEAFF. The variable domain in full, completed from reference TRBV19 and TRBJ1-1, reads DGGITQSPKYLFRKEGQNVTLSCEQNLNHDAMYWYRQDPGQGLRLIYYSQIVNDFQKGDIAEGYSVSREKKESFPLTVTSAQKNPTAFYLCASSQENTEAFFGQGTRLTVV.

The genes are TRBV10-3 and TRBJ2-1, with 13 bases lining up with TRBD2. The V gene's germline CDR1 is ENHRY and CDR2 SYGVKD. The ends lost 2 bases at V and 9 bases at J; junction bases unmatched: 10. The CDR3 loop spans 17 amino acids. CDR3 sequence: CAISEPPGTSGVGEQFF. CDR3 coding DNA: TGTGCCATCAGTGAGCCGCCCGGGACTAGCGGGGTTGGTGAGCAGTTCTTC.

The rearrangement uses TRBV5-6 and TRBJ1-1; maybe TRBD1 (5 bases). V lost 4 bases to trimming and J lost 8 bases, with 18 bases between them. The CDR3 totals 14 residues. Germline values: CDR1 SGHDT, CDR2 YYEEEE. CDR3 sequence reads: CASSPGGTAEEAFF. DNA of the CDR3: TGTGCCAGCAGCCCGGGGGGGACCGCCGAGGAAGCTTTCTTT.

The chain links TRBV5-1 to TRBJ2-3; 10 bases align to TRBD2. The V and J ends lost 9 bases and 1 base, in that order; junction bases with no gene match: 8. CDR1 is SGHRS, CDR2 YFSETQ, per germline. The CDR3 is 15 amino acids. DNA for the CDR3: TGCGCCACCCAAGAGACTAGCGGGCGCACAGATACGCAGTATTTT. Its protein product is CATQETSGRTDTQYF.

This clone was seen only once. This chain links TRBV5-4 with TRBJ2-7, with 8 nucleotides matching TRBD1. V lost 0 bases to trimming and J lost 5 bases; unmatched junction nucleotides: 7. The CDR3 consists of 15 residues. In germline, CDR1 is SGHNT, CDR2 YYREEE (reference sequence). The CDR3 loop reads CASSLGVSTGDEQYF. Written as DNA, the CDR3 is TGTGCCAGCAGCTTGGGGGTCTCGACAGGGGACGAGCAGTACTTC. Full variable domain (rest looked up from reference TRBV5-4 and TRBJ2-7): ETGVTQSPTHLIKTRGQQVTLRCSSQSGHNTVSWYQQALGQGPQFIFQYYREEENGRGNFPPRFSGLQFPNYSSELNVNALELDDSALYLCASSLGVSTGDEQYFGPGTRLTVT.

This clone has a handful of counts. Here the CDR3 reads CASSYRGKGHYEQYF. In DNA, the CDR3 is TGTGCCAGCAGTTATAGGGGCAAGGGCCACTACGAGCAGTACTTC. The chain recombines TRBV6-5 with TRBJ2-7; tentative D call: TRBD1 (5 bases). Germline V gives CDR1 MNHEY, CDR2 SVGAGI. CDR3 size: 15 residues. The ends were cut back, 3 bases at V and 3 bases at J, with 15 bases in the middle.

This clone occurred once. This chain connects TRBV30 to TRBJ1-5; D gene uncertain. Germline assignment: CDR1 GTSNPN and CDR2 SVGIG (reference sequence). This CDR3 spans 16 amino acids. V shed 1 base and J shed 0 bases, with 13 bases lying between them. The CDR3 coding sequence is TGTGCCTGGAGTGGAGAAAGCGGTTATAGCAATCAGCCCCAGCATTTT. Translated: CAWSGESGYSNQPQHF.

This clone has only one observation. The rearrangement uses TRBV9 and TRBJ2-3; D may be TRBD1 (5 bases). The germline V gene encodes CDR1 SGDLS and CDR2 YYNGEE. The V end was cut by 3 bases, the J end by 3 bases, with 14 bases between. The CDR3 is 15 amino acids. CDR3 DNA: TGTGCCAGCAGCGGGCCAGGGATGTTGACAGATACGCAGTATTTT. It is translated as CASSGPGMLTDTQYF.

This clone came up once. The J gene is TRBJ1-5, the V gene TRBV6-1, with a tentative D call TRBD1 (5 bases). Germline V gene sequence: CDR1 MNHNS, CDR2 SASEGT. Trimming pared 6 bases from V and 4 bases from J, leaving 13 bases between. This CDR3 comprises 14 residues. CDR3 sequence (DNA): TGTGCCAGCAGAGATACCCAGGGAAATCAGCCCCAGCATTTT. Amino acid sequence: CASRDTQGNQPQHF.

The chain joins TRBV9 to TRBJ2-7, with D uncertain. Germline V gene sequence: CDR1 SGDLS, CDR2 YYNGEE. This CDR3 comprises 12 residues. Trimming removed 3 bases at V and 7 bases at J, with 11 bases between. The CDR3 coding sequence is TGTGCCAGCAGCGCCGGTCGAGGTGAGCAGTACTTC. Residues: CASSAGRGEQYF.

V gene TRBV15 combines with J gene TRBJ2-2; D uncertain. The CDR3 length is 16 residues. Trimming removed 1 base at V and 4 bases at J, with 13 bases between. Germline CDR1 is LNHNV and CDR2 is YYDKDF (reference sequence). The CDR3, as DNA: TGTGCCACCAGCAGAGCCCAGCCAGGTGGCACCGGGGAGCTGTTTTTT. Translated: CATSRAQPGGTGELFF.

The chain combines TRBV11-2 with TRBJ2-5; D possibly corresponds to TRBD1 (5 bases). Germline V lookup: CDR1 SGHAT, CDR2 FQNNGV. Trimming pared 0 bases from V and 5 bases from J, leaving 13 bases between. The CDR3 is 15 amino acids. CDR3: CASSLEASGWETQYF. The CDR3 DNA is TGTGCCAGCAGCTTAGAAGCCTCAGGGTGGGAGACCCAGTACTTC.

V usage is TRBV2 and J usage is TRBJ2-1; TRBD2 might be the D (6 bases). The CDR3 consists of 12 residues. CDR1 is SNHLY and CDR2 is FYNNEI in the germline V gene. V dropped 4 bases and J dropped 6 bases, with 7 bases sitting between them. The CDR3 protein is CASSGGVNEQFF. In nucleotides, the CDR3 is TGTGCCAGCAGTGGGGGGGTCAATGAGCAGTTCTTC.

The V call is TRBV9, the J call TRBJ2-5, with 8 bases lining up with TRBD2. CDR1 and CDR2 (germline): SGDLS, YYNGEE. This CDR3 contains 14 residues. Trimming removed 3 bases from V and 2 bases from J; junction bases left unmatched: 3. The CDR3 DNA follows: TGTGCCAGCAGCGGATCGGGGGGGCAAGAGACCCAGTACTTC. Translation gives CASSGSGGQETQYF.

CDR3 DNA: TGTGCCAGCAGCTTGGACGCGACAGGGGATTATGGCTACACCTTC. Protein: CASSLDATGDYGYTF. The genes are TRBV5-4 and TRBJ1-2; the match to TRBD1 covers 8 bases. Germline V gene sequence: CDR1 SGHNT, CDR2 YYREEE (reference sequence). V trimming: 0 bases; J trimming: 5 bases; junction bases outside the gene matches: 6. This CDR3 region has 15 residues. Supplemented by reference TRBV5-4 and TRBJ1-2, the full variable domain reads ETGVTQSPTHLIKTRGQQVTLRCSSQSGHNTVSWYQQALGQGPQFIFQYYREEENGRGNFPPRFSGLQFPNYSSELNVNALELDDSALYLCASSLDATGDYGYTFGSGTRLTVV.

The chain joins TRBV5-6 to TRBJ2-2, with 7 bases matching TRBD2. CDR3 length equals 16 residues. Germline V gene data show CDR1 as SGHDT and CDR2 as YYEEEE. Trimming removed 6 bases from V and 0 bases from J; junction bases left unmatched: 8. CDR3 sequence: CASTRGVAPNTGELFF. CDR3 DNA: TGTGCCAGCACCCGGGGGGTAGCTCCGAACACCGGGGAGCTGTTTTTT.

The chain joins TRBV19 to TRBJ1-5; TRBD1 agrees at 9 bases. V shed 6 bases and J 4 bases; nucleotides not matched to a gene: 4. The CDR3 totals 14 residues. Germline CDR1 and CDR2: LNHDA and SQIVND (reference sequence). The CDR3 bases are TGTGCCAGTAGCCCGACAGGGGGGAATCAGCCCCAGCATTTT. Residues: CASSPTGGNQPQHF.

CDR3 protein: CASSYASGGPGETQYF. CDR3 coding DNA: TGTGCCAGCAGTTACGCTAGCGGGGGACCGGGGGAGACCCAGTACTTC. This chain links TRBV6-5 with TRBJ2-5, with 10 bases matching TRBD2. This CDR3 is built from 16 residues. Germline-derived CDR1 and CDR2 are MNHEY and SVGAGI. V dropped 2 bases and J dropped 5; count of bases not matched to a gene: 8.

V usage is TRBV6-9 and J usage is TRBJ2-4, with 7 bases fitting TRBD1. This CDR3 is 18 amino acids long. Germline loops: CDR1 MNHGY, CDR2 SVAAGI. V was clipped by 4 bases and J by 4 bases; unmatched bases: 16. The CDR3 reads CASSFLKDTTRGKNIQYF. CDR3 DNA sequence: TGTGCCAGCAGTTTTCTCAAAGACACCACCAGGGGGAAAAACATTCAGTACTTC.

The chain has TRBV2 and TRBJ1-5, with D tentatively TRBD1 (6 bases). Trimming removed 8 bases at V and 6 bases at J, with 17 bases between. Germline-derived CDR1 and CDR2 are SNHLY and FYNNEI. The CDR3 runs 14 residues. CDR3 in amino acids: CASGGSGGSQPQHF. CDR3 in DNA: TGTGCCAGCGGAGGATCGGGGGGCTCTCAGCCCCAGCATTTT.

In DNA, the CDR3 is TGCGCCAGCAGCGATCCCGGGAATACGAACACCGGGGAGCTGTTTTTT. Its translation: CASSDPGNTNTGELFF. The chain couples TRBV5-1 to TRBJ2-2, with D perhaps matching TRBD2 (5 bases). Germline assignment: CDR1 SGHRS and CDR2 YFSETQ. With 4 bases removed from V and 0 bases from J, the gap between germline ends came to 13 bases. This CDR3 has 16 amino acids.

The chain joins TRBV2 to TRBJ1-3; no clear D gene. The CDR3 sequence is 17 residues long. The germline V and J ends were trimmed by 3 bases and 0 bases, with 15 bases remaining between them. The germline V gene has CDR1 SNHLY and CDR2 FYNNEI. In DNA form, the CDR3 reads TGTGCCAGCAGTGAGGGCCACCCACTCCTCTCTGGAAACACCATATATTTT. It is translated as CASSEGHPLLSGNTIYF. Drawing the rest from reference TRBV2 and TRBJ1-3, the complete variable domain is EPEVTQTPSHQVTQMGQEVILRCVPISNHLYFYWYRQILGQKVEFLVSFYNNEISEKSEIFDDQFSVERPDGSNFTLKIRSTKLEDSAMYFCASSEGHPLLSGNTIYFGEGSWLTVV.

The rearrangement joins TRBV25-1 to TRBJ2-3, with D possibly matching TRBD1 (7 bases). Trimming left V 4 bases short and J 5 bases short, with 13 bases between. Germline CDR1 MGHDK, CDR2 SYGVNS. This CDR3 comprises 14 residues. The CDR3 sequence: CASSGQGGEDTQYF. As DNA, the CDR3 is TGTGCCAGCAGTGGACAGGGAGGAGAAGATACGCAGTATTTT. The whole variable domain, filled in from reference TRBV25-1 and TRBJ2-3, reads EADIYQTPRYLVIGTGKKITLECSQTMGHDKMYWYQQDPGMELHLIHYSYGVNSTEKGDLSSESTVSRIRTEHFPLTLESARPSHTSQYLCASSGQGGEDTQYFGPGTRLTVL.

J is TRBJ2-2 and V is TRBV6-5, with D possibly matching TRBD1 (6 bases). The CDR3 has 14 amino acids. Looked up from germline, CDR1 is MNHEY and CDR2 is SVGAGI. V lost 4 bases and J 5 bases, leaving 11 bases between the germline ends. The CDR3 loop reads CASSLQGRTGELFF. CDR3 bases: TGTGCCAGCAGTTTGCAGGGGCGAACCGGGGAGCTGTTTTTT.

This chain joins TRBV27 and TRBJ2-1; 12 bases match TRBD2. Germline CDR1 and CDR2: MNHEY and SMNVEV (reference sequence). The CDR3 contains 16 residues. With V trimmed by 5 bases and J by 7 bases, 9 bases remained unmatched. This CDR3 reads CASSPSGGEVLNEQFF. In nucleotides, the CDR3 is TGTGCCAGCAGTCCTAGCGGGGGGGAGGTTTTGAATGAGCAGTTCTTC.